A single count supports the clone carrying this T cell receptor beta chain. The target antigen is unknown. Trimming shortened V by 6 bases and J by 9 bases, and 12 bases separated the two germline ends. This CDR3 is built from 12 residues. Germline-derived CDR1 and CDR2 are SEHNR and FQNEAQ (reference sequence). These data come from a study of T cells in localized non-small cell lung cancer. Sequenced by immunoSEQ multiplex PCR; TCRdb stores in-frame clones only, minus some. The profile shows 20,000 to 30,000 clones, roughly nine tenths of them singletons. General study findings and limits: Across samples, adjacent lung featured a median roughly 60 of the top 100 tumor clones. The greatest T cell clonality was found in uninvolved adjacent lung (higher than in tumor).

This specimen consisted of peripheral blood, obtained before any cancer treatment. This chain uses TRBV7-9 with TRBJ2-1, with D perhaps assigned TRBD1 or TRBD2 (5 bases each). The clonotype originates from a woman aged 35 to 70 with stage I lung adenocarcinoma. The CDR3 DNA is TGTGCCAGCAGTTGGGACGACAGTGAGCAGTTCTTC. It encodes CASSWDDSEQFF.